This TCR beta chain was captured in a study of T cell repertoires in ileal Crohn's disease (dated by TCRdb to between 2018 and 2021). In the study overall: The median duration of disease was roughly 7.6 years, and at the time of surgery 35% of patients were active smokers. About half of the patients received postoperative therapy: about a dozen received thiopurines and 15 to 20 received anti-TNF agents. A total of about 170 mucosal samples from roughly 57 patients were sequenced, collected from several sites on the surgical specimen and at postoperative endoscopy. Endoscopic postoperative recurrence was defined as a Rutgeerts score above i0. Every patient underwent surgery because of a complication, which was stricturing disease in 61% of cases and penetrating disease in around 40%. Neoterminal ileum biopsies obtained at postoperative colonoscopy were designated as M6 samples. The TCR repertoire was analysed in some 53 patients with Crohn's disease drawn from a prospective multicentre cohort. The study ran alongside a multicentre cohort designed to identify predictors of early endoscopic recurrence after ileocolonic resection. Results and caveats for the whole study, not just this receptor: Postoperative endoscopy timing varied within the first year after surgery, with a median delay of around 6.9 months. Sorted CD8 T cells carried more high-frequency clones than CD4 T cells, suggesting mucosal expansions were mainly CD8. Patients who were active smokers at surgery had a significantly higher proportion of clonal expansions than non-smokers (around 26% vs 18%, p=0.02). Higher high-frequency clone percentages at surgery were associated with endoscopic recurrence; all patients with clonality above 26.8% (18/57) had recurrence. Only a subgroup of patients, of unstated size, had mucosal CD4 and CD8 T cells sorted and sequenced.

Taken with the paper, the label for time point translates to: neoterminal ileum biopsy at postoperative endoscopy, about 6 months after surgery. Adults with ileal or ileocolonic Crohn's disease for whom ileocolonic resection was indicated were considered eligible. Whole ileal mucosal biopsies were stored frozen at -80°C before DNA extraction. Genomic DNA was isolated from frozen whole biopsies using a TRizol-based method, and the DNA was quantified with a NanoDrop 2000 spectrophotometer. Roughly 500 nanograms of biopsy DNA per sample were submitted for commercial TCRB immunosequencing. Adaptive Biotechnology amplified CDR3 regions from genomic DNA with a two-step multiplex PCR that controlled for amplification bias. The first PCR used primers for every V and J gene segment; the second PCR added barcodes and Illumina adapters. CDR3 libraries were sequenced using an Illumina instrument. The authors' pipeline ran thus. The analysis drew on both the pipelines supplied by the vendor and custom analysis of the raw data in R/Bioconductor running R version 3.3.0. Clonality, ranging from 0 to 1, was calculated as the inverse of the normalised Shannon entropy of all productive clones. High-frequency clones were defined as the share of the repertoire occupied by the top 100 clones, with only clones passing a 95% confidence test being retained. Repertoire diversity was measured with the Simpson index, and overlap between samples was measured with the Morisita-Horn index. TCRdb obtained this table from immuneACCESS and retained in-frame rearrangements with V and J assigned. These tables miss some clones; where compared with another copy, unresolved V genes account for less than half of the shortfall, and the remainder is unexplained. The V and J calls and clone size were taken over from that table, and D and trimming were inferred from the DNA. This sample is represented by some 9,400 clones; approximately 78% of them were singletons. Of the sample, roughly 18% is held by the ten largest clones.

Regarding this clone: Its binding antigen is unknown. The input lacks base qualities; no much larger clone sits a single base away.

The CDR3 measures 16 amino acids from cysteine to phenylalanine. The kept DNA is CDR3 alone, 48 bases in frame from the first base. CDR1 and CDR2 were assigned from the germline V gene as SGHDT and YYEEEE. V drops 1 base and J drops 1 base, leaving 14 bases in between. The rearrangement joined TRBV5-6 to TRBJ1-1; TRBD1 is possibly the D segment (5 matching bases). This TCR was sampled from an adult with Crohn's disease. Sequenced material: ileal tissue. In nucleotides, the sequence is TGTGCCAGCAGCTTGCGGTGGGGGGTAACGAACACTGAAGCTTTCTTT. It is translated as CASSLRWGVTNTEAFF.